This TCR beta chain was identified in a study of cytomegalovirus exposure and HLA in healthy donors. Regarding the study as a whole: In a later analysis, HLA-associated TCR beta chains were more clonally expanded than equally common others. Indistinguishable V segments, including TRBV6-2 and TRBV6-3, were excluded. Some TCR beta chains (about 170 of them) were listed as cytomegalovirus-associated.

To note about this clone: Antigen unknown.

The PCR employed 60 Vbeta primers together with 13 Jbeta primers. Some clones are missing from TCRdb's copy, which holds only in-frame ones; the method was immunoSEQ multiplex PCR. Of a few hundred thousand clones listed, approximately 82% were seen once; the top ten hold more than 0.45%. V was shortened by 5 bases and J by 9 bases, with 14 bases between the two germline ends. Germline V CDR1 and CDR2: MDHEN, SYDVKM. This CDR3 is 12 amino acids long. The sequencing input was PBMCs. The source is a woman aged 40-49 years in good health and CMV-seronegative. This chain connects TRBV28 to TRBJ2-7; unclear D gene. CDR3 in DNA: TGTGCCAGCAGTCCACTTTCCTTTTCGCAGTACTTC. It encodes CASSPLSFSQYF.